This TCR beta chain was retrieved from a study of blood T cell repertoires in COVID-19. On the study more broadly: T cells, B-cell-depleted T cells, or PBMCs supplied cDNA or gDNA.

The CDR3 loop spans 15 amino acids. CDR1 is SGHVS, CDR2 FNYEAQ, per germline. With 1 base removed from V and 1 base from J, the gap between germline ends came to 8 bases. Concerning this clone itself: The sample carries other DNA sequences with the same CDR3.

Methods used by the authors: Using reference gene primer amplification, nucleated cell counts were estimated. Here immunoSEQ multiplex PCR was the method, and the copy in TCRdb shows in-frame clones only, minus some. From that table come the V and J calls and clone size; the DNA was used to work out D and trimming. This sample has 200,000 to 250,000 clones, with around 90% found just once. The TCR comes from a woman between 65 and 79 years old with active or convalescent COVID-19. The chain combines TRBV7-6 with TRBJ1-5, with D tentatively TRBD1 (6 bases). Sequenced sample: peripheral blood. This chain's CDR3 is CASSLGQGSNQPQHF. Written as DNA, the CDR3 is TGTGCCAGCAGCTTAGGTCAGGGGAGCAATCAGCCCCAGCATTTT.